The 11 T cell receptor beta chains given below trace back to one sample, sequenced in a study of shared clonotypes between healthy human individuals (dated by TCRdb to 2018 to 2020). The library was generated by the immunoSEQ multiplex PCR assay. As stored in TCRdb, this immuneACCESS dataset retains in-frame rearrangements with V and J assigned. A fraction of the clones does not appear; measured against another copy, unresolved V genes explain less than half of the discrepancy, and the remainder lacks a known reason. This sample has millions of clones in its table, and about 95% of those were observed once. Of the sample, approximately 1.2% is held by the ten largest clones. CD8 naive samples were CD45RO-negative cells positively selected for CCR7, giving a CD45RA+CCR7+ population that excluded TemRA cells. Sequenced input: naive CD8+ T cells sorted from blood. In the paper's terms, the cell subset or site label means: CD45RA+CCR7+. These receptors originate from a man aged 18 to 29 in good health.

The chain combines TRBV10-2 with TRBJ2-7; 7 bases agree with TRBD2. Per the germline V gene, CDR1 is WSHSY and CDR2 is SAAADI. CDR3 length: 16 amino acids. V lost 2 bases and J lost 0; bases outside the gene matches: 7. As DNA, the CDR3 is TGCGCCAGCAGTGAGCTAGCGGCCTACAGCTCCTACGAGCAGTACTTC. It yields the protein CASSELAAYSSYEQYF.

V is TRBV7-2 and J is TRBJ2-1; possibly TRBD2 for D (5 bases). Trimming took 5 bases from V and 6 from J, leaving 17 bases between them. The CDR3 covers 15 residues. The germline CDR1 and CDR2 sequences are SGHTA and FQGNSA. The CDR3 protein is CASSDDTRGFNEQFF. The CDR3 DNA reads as TGTGCCAGCAGCGACGACACTAGAGGGTTCAATGAGCAGTTCTTC. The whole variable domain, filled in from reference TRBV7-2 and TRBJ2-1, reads GAGVSQSPSNKVTEKGKDVELRCDPISGHTALYWYRQSLGQGLEFLIYFQGNSAPDKSGLPSDRFSAERTGGSVSTLTIQRTQQEDSAVYLCASSDDTRGFNEQFFGPGTRLTVL.

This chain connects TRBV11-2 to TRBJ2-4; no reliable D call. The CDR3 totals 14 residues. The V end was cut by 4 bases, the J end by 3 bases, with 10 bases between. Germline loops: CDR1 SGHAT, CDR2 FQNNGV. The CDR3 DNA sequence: TGTGCCAGCAGCTCCTATCGCGGCAAAAACATTCAGTACTTC. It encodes CASSSYRGKNIQYF.

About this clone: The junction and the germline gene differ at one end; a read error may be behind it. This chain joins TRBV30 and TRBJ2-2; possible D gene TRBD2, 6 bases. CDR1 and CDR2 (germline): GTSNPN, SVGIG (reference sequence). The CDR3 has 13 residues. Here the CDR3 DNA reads TGTGCCGGGAGGTGGCAGGGCGCCGGGGAGCTGTTTTTT. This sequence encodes CAGRWQGAGELFF. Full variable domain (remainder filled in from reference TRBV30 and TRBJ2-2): SQTIHQWPATLVQPVGSPLSLECTVEGTSNPNLYWYRQAAGRGLQLLFYSVGIGQISSEVPQNLSASRPQDRQFILSSKKLLLSDSGFYLCAGRWQGAGELFFGEGSRLTVL.

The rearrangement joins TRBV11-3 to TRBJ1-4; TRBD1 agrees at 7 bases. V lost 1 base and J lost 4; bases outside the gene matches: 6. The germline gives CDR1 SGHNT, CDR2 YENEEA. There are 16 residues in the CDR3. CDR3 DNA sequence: TGTGCCAGCAGCTTAGGTAAGGGGGCGGGTAATGAAAAACTGTTTTTT. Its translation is CASSLGKGAGNEKLFF.

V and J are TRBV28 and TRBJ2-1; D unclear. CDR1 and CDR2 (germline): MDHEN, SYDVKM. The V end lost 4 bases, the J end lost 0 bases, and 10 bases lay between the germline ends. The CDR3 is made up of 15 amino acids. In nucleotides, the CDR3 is TGTGCCAGCAGTTCCCGACCTACCTCCTACAATGAGCAGTTCTTC. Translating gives CASSSRPTSYNEQFF.

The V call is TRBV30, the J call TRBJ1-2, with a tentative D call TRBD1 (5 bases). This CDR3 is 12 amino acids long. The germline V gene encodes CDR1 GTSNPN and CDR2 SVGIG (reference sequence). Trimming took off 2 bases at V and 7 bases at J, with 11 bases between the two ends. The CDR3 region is CAWSSGGVGYTF. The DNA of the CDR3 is TGTGCCTGGAGTAGCGGGGGGGTTGGCTACACCTTC.

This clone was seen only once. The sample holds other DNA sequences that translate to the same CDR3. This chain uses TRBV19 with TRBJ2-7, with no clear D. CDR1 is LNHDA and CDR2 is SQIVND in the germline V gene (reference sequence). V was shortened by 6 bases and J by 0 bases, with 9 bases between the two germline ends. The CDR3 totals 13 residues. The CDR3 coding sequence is TGTGCCAGTAGCGCGAGGCCCTCCTACGAGCAGTACTTC. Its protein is CASSARPSYEQYF. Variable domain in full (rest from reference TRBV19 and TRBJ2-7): DGGITQSPKYLFRKEGQNVTLSCEQNLNHDAMYWYRQDPGQGLRLIYYSQIVNDFQKGDIAEGYSVSREKKESFPLTVTSAQKNPTAFYLCASSARPSYEQYFGPGTRLTVT.

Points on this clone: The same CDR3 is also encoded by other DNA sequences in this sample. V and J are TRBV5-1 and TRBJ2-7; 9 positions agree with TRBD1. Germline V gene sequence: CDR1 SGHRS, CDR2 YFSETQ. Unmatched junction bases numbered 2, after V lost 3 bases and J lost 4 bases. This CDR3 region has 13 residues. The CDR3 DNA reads TGCGCCAGCAGCTGGACAGGGGTATACGAGCAGTACTTC. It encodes CASSWTGVYEQYF.

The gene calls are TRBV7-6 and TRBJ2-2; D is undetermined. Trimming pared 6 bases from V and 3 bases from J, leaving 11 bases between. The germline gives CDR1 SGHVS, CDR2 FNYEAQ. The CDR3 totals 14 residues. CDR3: CASRLTIDTGELFF. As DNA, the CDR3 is TGTGCCAGCAGGCTGACAATCGACACCGGGGAGCTGTTTTTT.

CDR3 protein: CSVLQGNREAFF. As DNA, the CDR3 is TGCAGCGTTTTACAGGGAAACCGAGAAGCTTTCTTT. The rearrangement joins TRBV29-1 to TRBJ1-1, with D maybe TRBD1 (6 bases). The germline V gene encodes CDR1 SQVTM and CDR2 ANQGSEA. The CDR3 is made up of 12 amino acids. V lost 5 bases and J lost 8, with 15 bases in between.